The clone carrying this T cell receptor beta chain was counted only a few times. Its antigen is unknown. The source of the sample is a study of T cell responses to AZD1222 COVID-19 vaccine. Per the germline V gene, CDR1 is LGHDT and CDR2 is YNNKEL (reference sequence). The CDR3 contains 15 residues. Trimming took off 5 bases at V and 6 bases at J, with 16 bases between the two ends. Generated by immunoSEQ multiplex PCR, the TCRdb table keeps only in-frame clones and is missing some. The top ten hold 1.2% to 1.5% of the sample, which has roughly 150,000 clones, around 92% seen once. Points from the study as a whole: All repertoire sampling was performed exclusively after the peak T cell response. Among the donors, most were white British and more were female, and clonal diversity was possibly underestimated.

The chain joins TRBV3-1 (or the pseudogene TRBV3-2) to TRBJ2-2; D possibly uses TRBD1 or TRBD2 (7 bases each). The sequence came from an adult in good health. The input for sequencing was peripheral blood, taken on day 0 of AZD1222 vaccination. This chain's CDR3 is CASSGSTGRAGELFF. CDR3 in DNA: TGTGCCAGCAGCGGTTCGACAGGGAGGGCCGGGGAGCTGTTTTTT.